The rows below give T cell receptor beta chains drawn from one sample of a study of T cell responses to AZD1222 COVID-19 vaccine. Profiling relied on immunoSEQ multiplex PCR, and the TCRdb table lists in-frame clones only, not all of them. The data hold roughly 77,000 clones, with 88% observed a single time. This sample comprised peripheral blood, obtained on day 0 of MenACWY control vaccination. All receptors derive from an adult in good health. The CDR3 runs from the conserved cysteine through the conserved F or W. D genes are given only for firm matches. Expanded clones get a size class; other rows say once, few or many, or leave the size out.

abundance: .; j_gene: TRBJ1-2; v_gene: TRBV15; d_gene: .; CDR3aa: CATSRAGHPGSYTF; CDR3nt: TGTGCCACCAGCAGGGCGGGACACCCTGGAAGCTACACCTTC
abundance: .; j_gene: TRBJ1-5; v_gene: TRBV5-1; d_gene: .; CDR3aa: CASSLDSPQGQPQHF; CDR3nt: TGCGCCAGCAGCTTGGACAGTCCCCAGGGCCAGCCCCAGCATTTT
abundance: .; j_gene: TRBJ2-1; v_gene: TRBV11-3; d_gene: .; CDR3aa: CASSKTGTNEQFF; CDR3nt: TGTGCCAGCAGCAAGACCGGGACGAATGAGCAGTTCTTC
abundance: .; j_gene: TRBJ1-1; v_gene: TRBV5-1; d_gene: TRBD1; CDR3aa: CASSLLRGYSAEAFF; CDR3nt: TGCGCCAGCAGCCTTCTCAGGGGGTACTCGGCTGAAGCTTTCTTT
abundance: .; j_gene: TRBJ2-6; v_gene: TRBV7-3; d_gene: .; CDR3aa: CASSHPGANVLTF; CDR3nt: TGTGCCAGCAGCCATCCTGGGGCCAACGTCCTGACTTTC
abundance: .; j_gene: TRBJ2-7; v_gene: TRBV29-1; d_gene: .; CDR3aa: CSVDRDGYEQYF; CDR3nt: TGCAGCGTTGACAGGGACGGCTACGAGCAGTACTTC
abundance: .; j_gene: TRBJ2-2; v_gene: TRBV11-2; d_gene: .; CDR3aa: CASSFQGQTGELFF; CDR3nt: TGTGCCAGCAGCTTTCAGGGCCAAACCGGGGAGCTGTTTTTT
abundance: once; j_gene: TRBJ1-1; v_gene: TRBV28; d_gene: .; CDR3aa: CASSSPGLGQNTEAFF; CDR3nt: TGTGCCAGCAGTTCCCCGGGGTTAGGACAGAACACTGAAGCTTTCTTT
abundance: .; j_gene: TRBJ1-2; v_gene: TRBV9; d_gene: .; CDR3aa: CASSVVGGGYTF; CDR3nt: TGTGCCAGCAGCGTAGTGGGGGGTGGCTACACCTTC
abundance: .; j_gene: TRBJ2-7; v_gene: TRBV19; d_gene: .; CDR3aa: CASSIGGSLEQYF; CDR3nt: TGTGCCAGTAGTATCGGGGGTAGTCTCGAGCAGTACTTC
abundance: .; j_gene: TRBJ2-3; v_gene: TRBV28; d_gene: .; CDR3aa: CASSPAPGFGDTQYF; CDR3nt: TGTGCCAGCAGTCCCGCTCCAGGGTTCGGGGATACGCAGTATTTT
abundance: few; j_gene: TRBJ1-6; v_gene: TRBV12-3/TRBV12-4; d_gene: TRBD1; CDR3aa: CASRTGGDSPLHF; CDR3nt: TGTGCCAGCAGAACAGGGGGGGATTCACCCCTCCACTTT
abundance: .; j_gene: TRBJ1-2; v_gene: TRBV18; d_gene: .; CDR3aa: CASSEAQGLYGYTF; CDR3nt: TGTGCCAGCTCAGAGGCCCAGGGACTATACGGCTACACCTTC
abundance: .; j_gene: TRBJ2-1; v_gene: TRBV9; d_gene: TRBD2; CDR3aa: CASSHGGERGAHNEQFF; CDR3nt: TGTGCCAGCAGCCACGGAGGGGAGCGGGGGGCCCACAATGAGCAGTTCTTC
abundance: .; j_gene: TRBJ1-3; v_gene: TRBV5-5; d_gene: .; CDR3aa: CASSTKGDSGNTIYF; CDR3nt: TGTGCCAGCAGCACAAAGGGGGACTCTGGAAACACCATATATTTT
abundance: once; j_gene: TRBJ1-1; v_gene: TRBV7-9; d_gene: TRBD1; CDR3aa: CASKDRLNTEAFF; CDR3nt: TGTGCCAGCAAGGACAGGCTGAACACTGAAGCTTTCTTT
abundance: .; j_gene: TRBJ2-2; v_gene: TRBV7-6; d_gene: TRBD1; CDR3aa: CASSPRTGATGELFF; CDR3nt: TGTGCCAGCAGCCCCAGGACAGGGGCGACCGGGGAGCTGTTTTTT
abundance: .; j_gene: TRBJ2-1; v_gene: TRBV14; d_gene: .; CDR3aa: CASSPFQSGDNEQFF; CDR3nt: TGTGCCAGCAGCCCCTTCCAATCCGGGGACAATGAGCAGTTCTTC